This record covers a single T cell receptor beta chain. Antigen: not known. Primers included in the PCR were 60 Vbeta and 13 Jbeta primers. Sequenced by immunoSEQ multiplex PCR; TCRdb stores in-frame clones only, minus some. Of about 180,000 clones listed, approximately 73% were seen once; the top ten hold roughly 2.5%. The entry originates in a study of cytomegalovirus exposure and HLA in healthy donors. The V gene end was trimmed by 2 bases and the J gene end by 1 base; junction bases not matched to a gene: 3. Germline CDR1 and CDR2: SGDLS and YYNGEE. This CDR3 has 15 residues. Study results and limitations: When a later analysis compared HLA-associated TCR beta chains with equally common others, the HLA-associated chains turned out to be more clonally expanded and to have lower generation probabilities. Researchers reportedly found TCR beta sequences accurately predicted most subjects' HLA-A and HLA-B alleles. Of the V segments, some could not be distinguished, including TRBV6-2 and TRBV6-3, and were excluded. Later on, a genetic analysis was performed. It linked a missense variant in DCLRE1C with V- and J-gene trimming of TCR beta.

This TCR came from a woman aged 25 to 39 in good health and CMV-seropositive. Sequencing used PBMCs. The V call is TRBV9, the J call TRBJ2-5, with 9 bases aligning to TRBD2. CDR3 nucleotides: TGTGCCAGCAGCGTGGCTAGCGGGGCCCAAGAGACCCAGTACTTC. This gives the protein CASSVASGAQETQYF.